Below, 5 T cell receptor beta chains from the same sample are listed, as sequenced in a study of radiation and T cells in renal cell carcinoma. Stated time point: blood 2 weeks post-SBRT. Treatment here: 15 Gy SBRT to primary tumor, nephrectomy 4 weeks later. Using immunoSEQ multiplex PCR, the repertoire was profiled, and TCRdb retains in-frame clones only, with some absent. The sample yields 100,000 to 150,000 clones, about four fifths seen once. The sequencing here drew on blood, taken from a patient whose treatment included radiotherapy and nephrectomy. The receptors originated from a man aged 45-65 years with renal cell carcinoma.

The CDR3 here is CASSTTRDANTGELFF. CDR3 nucleotide sequence: TGTGCCAGCAGTACTACAAGAGACGCGAACACCGGGGAGCTGTTTTTT. J is TRBJ2-2 and V is TRBV5-4; D unclear. The V end lost 5 bases, the J end lost 0 bases, and 14 bases lay between the germline ends. Germline lookup yields CDR1 SGHNT and CDR2 YYREEE (reference sequence). The CDR3 covers 16 residues. Looking up the rest from reference TRBV5-4 and TRBJ2-2 gives the full variable domain: ETGVTQSPTHLIKTRGQQVTLRCSSQSGHNTVSWYQQALGQGPQFIFQYYREEENGRGNFPPRFSGLQFPNYSSELNVNALELDDSALYLCASSTTRDANTGELFFGEGSRLTVL.

The rearrangement joins TRBV30 to TRBJ2-7; the D is unclear. V lost 0 bases to trimming and J lost 1 base, with 7 bases between them. The CDR3 is 13 residues long. Per the germline V gene, CDR1 is GTSNPN and CDR2 is SVGIG (reference sequence). CDR3 amino acids: CAWSVELSYEQYF. In DNA, the CDR3 is TGTGCCTGGAGTGTGGAGCTTTCCTACGAGCAGTACTTC.

This chain joins TRBV6-1 and TRBJ1-2, with D uncertain. The CDR3 extends over 8 amino acids. CDR1 and CDR2 from the germline V gene are MNHNS and SASEGT. The ends were cut back, 8 bases at V and 8 bases at J, with 3 bases in the middle. CDR3 region: CASGGYTF. Here the CDR3 DNA reads TGTGCCAGCGGAGGCTACACCTTC.

The V and J genes are TRBV23-1 and TRBJ1-1; D remains ambiguous. TRBV23-1 is assigned to the ORF class and has an uncertain function. V was shortened by 11 bases and J by 0 bases, with 16 bases between the two germline ends. The CDR3 is made up of 14 amino acids. This CDR3 is CADKEWQMNTEAFF. The CDR3 DNA reads TGCGCCGATAAGGAGTGGCAGATGAACACTGAAGCTTTCTTT.

The gene calls are TRBV7-9 and TRBJ2-5; tentatively, D is TRBD1 (5 bases). Trimming stripped 5 bases from V and 5 bases from J, with 18 bases between. Germline-derived CDR1 and CDR2 are SEHNR and FQNEAQ (reference sequence). The CDR3 consists of 15 residues. The CDR3 DNA is TGTGCCAGCAGCGCCCAGGGATCGAAAGGCGAGACCCAGTACTTC. This translates into CASSAQGSKGETQYF.